These T cell receptor beta chains were read from a single sample in a study of STAT5B mutations in CD4+ large granular lymphocyte leukemia. TCRdb keeps only in-frame clones here, not all; method: immunoSEQ multiplex PCR. The table includes about 30,000 clones, about 81% detected once. Sequencing used CD4+ T cells from blood buffy coats. The receptors shown here come from a human donor in good health. CDR3s include the opening cysteine and the closing phenylalanine or tryptophan.

j_gene	v_gene	CDR3aa
TRBJ1-1	TRBV29-1	CSVATGVSFF
TRBJ2-5	TRBV6-6	CASRSAGGASAETQYF
TRBJ1-4	TRBV11-2	CASSLSPTAFNEKLFF
TRBJ1-2	TRBV13	CASSYRQTGPDGYTF
TRBJ2-3	TRBV6-5	CASSYSYADGHTQYF
TRBJ2-3	TRBV28	CASSPTGEADTQYF
TRBJ2-1	TRBV5-4	CASRRTGGAYNEQFF
TRBJ2-1	TRBV28	CASSPPTSTINEQFF
TRBJ2-5	TRBV9	CASSVGQPPQETQYF
TRBJ2-6	TRBV18	CASSTGTSGNTGANVLTF
TRBJ2-2	TRBV11-3	CASSLEVWGRNTGELFF
TRBJ1-3	TRBV30	CAWNGGGNTIYF
TRBJ2-2	TRBV7-2	CASSPLVF
TRBJ2-5	TRBV21-1	CASSKDPESETQYF
TRBJ2-7	TRBV18	CASSLDRHSYEQYF
TRBJ1-1	TRBV30	CAWSLQADTEAFF
TRBJ2-4	TRBV14	CASSLRTGGDIQYF
TRBJ2-4	TRBV6-1	CASTGVDKNIQYF
TRBJ2-3	TRBV18	CASSHGQGRTDTQYF
TRBJ1-1	TRBV6-1	CASSAGGGSTEAFF
TRBJ2-3	TRBV6-6	CASSYSGQGATDTQYF
TRBJ1-1	TRBV9	CASSVADRVTEAFF